The entry below describes one TCR beta chain. Its antigen is not known. This table comes from immunoSEQ multiplex PCR, and its TCRdb copy is limited to in-frame clones, with some not included. The sample includes over 120,000 clones, 80% to 95% of them seen just once. The CDR3 runs 16 residues. Germline lookup yields CDR1 MNHNY and CDR2 SVGAGI (reference sequence). Trimming cost V 6 bases and J 0 bases; bases outside gene matches: 9. The source of the sample is a study of T cell responses to AZD1222 COVID-19 vaccine. Study findings and constraints: Unmutated variant regions are reportedly the target of nearly half of TCRs that are spike-specific. The donor cohort was predominantly white British with a female majority, and clonal diversity may have been underestimated. Spike-specific TCR breadth and depth both grew after two AZD1222 doses. It was only a handful of AZD1222 recipients who were seropositive at baseline.

This TCR came from an adult who received the AZD1222 COVID-19 vaccine. The chain recombines TRBV6-6 with TRBJ1-1; 8 bases align to TRBD1. Sequencing used peripheral blood, obtained 28 days after the second AZD1222 dose. Here the CDR3 DNA reads TGTGCCAGCAGCGGACAGGGCCTATCCATGAACACTGAAGCTTTCTTT. Translating it yields CASSGQGLSMNTEAFF.